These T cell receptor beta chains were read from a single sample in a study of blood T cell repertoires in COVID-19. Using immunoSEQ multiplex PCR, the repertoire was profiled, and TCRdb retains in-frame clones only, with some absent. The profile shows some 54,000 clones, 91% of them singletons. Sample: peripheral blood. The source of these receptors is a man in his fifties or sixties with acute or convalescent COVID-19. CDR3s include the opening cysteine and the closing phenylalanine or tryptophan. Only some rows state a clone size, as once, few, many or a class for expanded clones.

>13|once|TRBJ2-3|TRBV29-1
CSLGQGVTDTQYF
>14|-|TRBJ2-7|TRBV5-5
CASSSTSGPYEQYF
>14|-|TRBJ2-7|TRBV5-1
CASSFTSGIYEQYF
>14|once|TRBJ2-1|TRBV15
CATSPSDRVYEQFF
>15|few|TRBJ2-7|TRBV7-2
CASSPVGVGSYEQYF
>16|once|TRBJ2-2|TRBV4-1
CASSQVLSRSTGELFF
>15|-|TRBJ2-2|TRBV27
CASSRGQSNTGELFF
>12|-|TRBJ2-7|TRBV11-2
CASSLPTYEQYF
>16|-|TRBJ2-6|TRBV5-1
CASSLAGNSGANVLTF
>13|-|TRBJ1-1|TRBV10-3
CAISEVLNTEAFF
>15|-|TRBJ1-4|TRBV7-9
CASSLGGRGHEKLFF
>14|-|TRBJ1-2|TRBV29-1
CSVEGPTGNYGYTF
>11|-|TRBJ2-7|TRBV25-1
CASSYSYEQYF
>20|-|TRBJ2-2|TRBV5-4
CASNPDRAGWDKTNTGELFF
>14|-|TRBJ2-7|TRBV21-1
CASSRVTVGYEQYF
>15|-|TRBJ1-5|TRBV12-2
CASRWDRGRSRPQHF
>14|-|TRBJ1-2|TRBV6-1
CASSEIITAVGYTF
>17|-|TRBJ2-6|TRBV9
CASSVGKGATGANVLTF
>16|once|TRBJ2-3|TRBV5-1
CASSSWRGASTDTQYF
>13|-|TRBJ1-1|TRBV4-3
CASSLRGSTEAFF
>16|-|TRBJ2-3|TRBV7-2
CASSPDRPSSTDTQYF
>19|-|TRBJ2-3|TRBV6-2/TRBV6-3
CASSSSDSIAGIRADTQYF
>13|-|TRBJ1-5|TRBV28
CASSLAGGQPQHF
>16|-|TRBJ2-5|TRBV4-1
CASSRGQVNPGETQYF
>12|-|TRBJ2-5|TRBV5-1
CASSFQGETQYF
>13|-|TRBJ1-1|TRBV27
CASITPGGAEAFF
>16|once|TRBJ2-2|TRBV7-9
CASSQFGQGRTGELFF
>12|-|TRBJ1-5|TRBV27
CASSFLNQPQHF
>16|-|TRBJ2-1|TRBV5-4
CASSIPPTGGFNEQFF
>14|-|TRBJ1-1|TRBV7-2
CASSLDRVTREAFF
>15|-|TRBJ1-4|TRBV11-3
CASSPRTNGNEKLFF
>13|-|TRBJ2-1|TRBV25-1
CASRTSGYNEQFF
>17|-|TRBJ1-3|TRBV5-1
CASSSIRDTNSGNTIYF
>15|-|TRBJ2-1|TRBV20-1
CSASFGGQGVNEQFF
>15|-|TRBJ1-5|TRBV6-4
CASSSKQVSNQPQHF
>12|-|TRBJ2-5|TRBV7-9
CAADPGGETQYF
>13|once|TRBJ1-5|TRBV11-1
CASSLNPGQPQHF
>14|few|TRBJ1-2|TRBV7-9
CASSQGARGYGYTF
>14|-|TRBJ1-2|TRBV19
CASSIDASLYGYTF
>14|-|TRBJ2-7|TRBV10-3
CASSDGSDSYGQYF
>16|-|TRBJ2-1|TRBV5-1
CASSSTGTSGYNEQFF
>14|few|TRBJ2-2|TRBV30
CAWSTMRETGELFF
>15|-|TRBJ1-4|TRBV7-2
CASSLDRGTNEKLFF
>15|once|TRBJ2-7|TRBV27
CASSPTGTGAYEQYF
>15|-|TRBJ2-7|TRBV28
CASSPPTGMGYEQYF
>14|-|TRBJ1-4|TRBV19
CASSIAFGDEKLFF
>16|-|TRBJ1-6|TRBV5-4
CASSQRGQTYNSPLHF
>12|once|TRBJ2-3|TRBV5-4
CASTGGTDTQYF
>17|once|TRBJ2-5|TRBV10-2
CASSEVSWDRERETQYF
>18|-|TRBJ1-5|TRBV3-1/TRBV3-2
CASSQVISGTRAGQPQHF